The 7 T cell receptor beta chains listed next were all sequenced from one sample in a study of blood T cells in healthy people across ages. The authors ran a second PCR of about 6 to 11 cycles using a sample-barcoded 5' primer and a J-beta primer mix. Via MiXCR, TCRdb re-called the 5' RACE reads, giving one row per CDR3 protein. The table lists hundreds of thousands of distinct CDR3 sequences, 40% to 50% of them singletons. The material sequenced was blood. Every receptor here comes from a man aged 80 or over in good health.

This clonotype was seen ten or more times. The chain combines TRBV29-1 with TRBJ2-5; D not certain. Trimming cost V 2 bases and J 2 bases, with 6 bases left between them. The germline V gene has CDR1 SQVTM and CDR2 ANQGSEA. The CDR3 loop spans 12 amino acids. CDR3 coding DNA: TGCAGCGTTGAATTAAATCAAGAGACCCAGTACTTC. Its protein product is CSVELNQETQYF. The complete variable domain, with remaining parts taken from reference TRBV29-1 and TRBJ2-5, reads SAVISQKPSRDICQRGTSLTIQCQVDSQVTMMFWYRQQPGQSLTLIATANQGSEATYESGFVIDKFPISRPNLTFSTLTVSNMSPEDSSIYLCSVELNQETQYFGPGTRLLVL.

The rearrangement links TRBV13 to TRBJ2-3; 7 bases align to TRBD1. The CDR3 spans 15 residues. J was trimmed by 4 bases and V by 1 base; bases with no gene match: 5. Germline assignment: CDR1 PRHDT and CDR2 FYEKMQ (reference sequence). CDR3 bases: TGTGCCAGCAGCTTAGACAGGGGATACGCAGATACGCAGTATTTT. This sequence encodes CASSLDRGYADTQYF.

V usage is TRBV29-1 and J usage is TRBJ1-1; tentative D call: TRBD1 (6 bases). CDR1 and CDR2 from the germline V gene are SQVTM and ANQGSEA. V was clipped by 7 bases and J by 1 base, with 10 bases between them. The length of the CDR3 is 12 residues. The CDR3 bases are TGCAGCGCTCGGGACACGAACACTGAAGCTTTCTTT. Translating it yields CSARDTNTEAFF.

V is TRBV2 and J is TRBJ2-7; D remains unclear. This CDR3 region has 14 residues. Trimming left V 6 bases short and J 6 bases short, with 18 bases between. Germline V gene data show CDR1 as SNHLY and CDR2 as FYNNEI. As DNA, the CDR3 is TGTGCCAGCAGAGCCTCTAGACCGGACGGCGAGCAGTACTTC. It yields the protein CASRASRPDGEQYF.

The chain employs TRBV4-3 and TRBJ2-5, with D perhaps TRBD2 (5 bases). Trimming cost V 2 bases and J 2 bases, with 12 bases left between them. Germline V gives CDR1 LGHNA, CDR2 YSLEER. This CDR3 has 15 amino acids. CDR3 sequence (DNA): TGCGCCAGCAGCCAAAATCCAATAGCGCAAGAGACCCAGTACTTC. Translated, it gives CASSQNPIAQETQYF.

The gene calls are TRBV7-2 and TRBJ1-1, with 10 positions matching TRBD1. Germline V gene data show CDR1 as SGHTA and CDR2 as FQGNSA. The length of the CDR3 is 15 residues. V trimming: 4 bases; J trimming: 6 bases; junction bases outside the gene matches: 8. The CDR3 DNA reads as TGTGCCAGCAGCTCGAGGACAGGGGGAGGACCTGAAGCTTTCTTT. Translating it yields CASSSRTGGGPEAFF.

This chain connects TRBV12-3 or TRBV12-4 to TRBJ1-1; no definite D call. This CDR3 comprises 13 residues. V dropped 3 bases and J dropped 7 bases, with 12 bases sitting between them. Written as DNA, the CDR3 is TGTGCCAGCAGTTTTAGGAGCGACCGTGAAGCTTTCTTT. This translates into CASSFRSDREAFF.